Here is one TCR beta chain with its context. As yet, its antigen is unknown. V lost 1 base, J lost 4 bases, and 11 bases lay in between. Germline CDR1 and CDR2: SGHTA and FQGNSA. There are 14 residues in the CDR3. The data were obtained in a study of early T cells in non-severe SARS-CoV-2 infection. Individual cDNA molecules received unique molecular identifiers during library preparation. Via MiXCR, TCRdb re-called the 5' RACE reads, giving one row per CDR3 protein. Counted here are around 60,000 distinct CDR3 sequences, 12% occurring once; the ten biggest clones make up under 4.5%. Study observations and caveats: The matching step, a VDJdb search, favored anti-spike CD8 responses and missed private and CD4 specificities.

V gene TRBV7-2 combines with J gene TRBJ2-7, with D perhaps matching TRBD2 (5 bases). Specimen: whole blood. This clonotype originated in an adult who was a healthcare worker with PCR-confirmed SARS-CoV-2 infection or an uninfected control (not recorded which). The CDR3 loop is CASSLDLGSYEQYF. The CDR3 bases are TGTGCCAGCAGCTTAGATTTGGGGAGTTACGAGCAGTACTTC.